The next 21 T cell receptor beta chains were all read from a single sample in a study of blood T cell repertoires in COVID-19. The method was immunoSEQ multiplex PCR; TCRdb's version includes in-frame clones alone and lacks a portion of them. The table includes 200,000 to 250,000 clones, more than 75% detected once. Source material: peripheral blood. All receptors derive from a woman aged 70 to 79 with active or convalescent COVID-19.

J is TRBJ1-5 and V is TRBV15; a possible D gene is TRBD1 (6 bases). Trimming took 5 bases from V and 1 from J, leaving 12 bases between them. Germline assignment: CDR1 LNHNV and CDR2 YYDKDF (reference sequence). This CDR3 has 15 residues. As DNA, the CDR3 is TGTGCCACCAGCCCTTCGACAGGAAGCAATCAGCCCCAGCATTTT. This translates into CATSPSTGSNQPQHF.

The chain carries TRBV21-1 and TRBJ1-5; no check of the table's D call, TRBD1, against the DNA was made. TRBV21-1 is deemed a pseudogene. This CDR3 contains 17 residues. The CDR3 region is CASSNIIRTVSNQPQHF. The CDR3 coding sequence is TGTGCCAGCAGCAATATAATAAGGACAGTGAGCAATCAGCCCCAGCATTTT.

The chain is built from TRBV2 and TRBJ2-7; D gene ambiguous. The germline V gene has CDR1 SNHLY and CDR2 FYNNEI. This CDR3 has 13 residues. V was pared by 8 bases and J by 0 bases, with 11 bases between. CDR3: CASLKTLSYEQYF. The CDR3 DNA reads TGTGCCAGCCTAAAGACTCTCTCCTACGAGCAGTACTTC.

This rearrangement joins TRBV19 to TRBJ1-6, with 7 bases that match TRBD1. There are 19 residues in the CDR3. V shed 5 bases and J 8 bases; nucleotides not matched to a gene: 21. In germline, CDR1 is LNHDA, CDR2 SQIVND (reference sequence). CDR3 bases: TGTGCCAGTAGTCCCCACCTGACAGGGCCGGCGACACGGGATTCACCCCTCCACTTT. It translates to CASSPHLTGPATRDSPLHF. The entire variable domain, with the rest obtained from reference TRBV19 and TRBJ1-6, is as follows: DGGITQSPKYLFRKEGQNVTLSCEQNLNHDAMYWYRQDPGQGLRLIYYSQIVNDFQKGDIAEGYSVSREKKESFPLTVTSAQKNPTAFYLCASSPHLTGPATRDSPLHFGNGTRLTVT.

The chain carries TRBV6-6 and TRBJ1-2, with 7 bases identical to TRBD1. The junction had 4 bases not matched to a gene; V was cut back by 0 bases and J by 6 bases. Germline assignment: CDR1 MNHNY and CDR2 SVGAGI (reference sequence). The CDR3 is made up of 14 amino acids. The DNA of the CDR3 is TGTGCCAGCAGTTACTCTTACAGGGGAGATGGCTACACCTTC. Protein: CASSYSYRGDGYTF.

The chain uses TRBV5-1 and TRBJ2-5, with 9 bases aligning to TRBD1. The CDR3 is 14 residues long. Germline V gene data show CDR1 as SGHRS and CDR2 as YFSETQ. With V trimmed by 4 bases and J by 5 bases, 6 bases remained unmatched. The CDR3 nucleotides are TGCGCCAGCAGCCAGGACAGGGGTGAGGAGACCCAGTACTTC. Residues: CASSQDRGEETQYF.

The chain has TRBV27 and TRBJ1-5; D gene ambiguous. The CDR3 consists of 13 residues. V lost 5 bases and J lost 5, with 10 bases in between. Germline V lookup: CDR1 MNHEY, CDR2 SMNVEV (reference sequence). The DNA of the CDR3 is TGTGCCAGCAGTATAAGGCAGGATCAGCCCCAGCATTTT. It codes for CASSIRQDQPQHF.

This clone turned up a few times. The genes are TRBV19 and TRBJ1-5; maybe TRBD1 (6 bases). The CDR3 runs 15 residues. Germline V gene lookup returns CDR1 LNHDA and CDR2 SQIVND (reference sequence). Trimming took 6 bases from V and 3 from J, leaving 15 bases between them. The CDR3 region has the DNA TGTGCCAGTAGCAGGTCCCAGGGGTACAATCAGCCCCAGCATTTT. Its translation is CASSRSQGYNQPQHF.

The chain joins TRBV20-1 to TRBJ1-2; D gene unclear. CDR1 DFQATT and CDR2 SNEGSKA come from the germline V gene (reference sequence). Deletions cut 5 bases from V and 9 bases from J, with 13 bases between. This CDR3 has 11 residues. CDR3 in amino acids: CSAPGGNSYTF. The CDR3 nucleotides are TGCAGTGCTCCGGGAGGGAATAGCTACACCTTC.

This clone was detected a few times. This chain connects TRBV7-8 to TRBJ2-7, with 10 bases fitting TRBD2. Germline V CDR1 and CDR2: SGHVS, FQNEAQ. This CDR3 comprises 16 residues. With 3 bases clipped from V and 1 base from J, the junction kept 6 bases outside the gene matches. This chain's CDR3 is CASSFSLAGVSYEQYF. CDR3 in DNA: TGTGCCAGCAGCTTCAGTCTAGCGGGGGTTTCCTACGAGCAGTACTTC. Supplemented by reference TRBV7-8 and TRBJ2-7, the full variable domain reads GAGVSQSPRYKVAKRGQDVALRCDPISGHVSLFWYQQALGQGPEFLTYFQNEAQLDKSGLPSDRFFAERPEGSVSTLKIQRTQQEDSAVYLCASSFSLAGVSYEQYFGPGTRLTVT.

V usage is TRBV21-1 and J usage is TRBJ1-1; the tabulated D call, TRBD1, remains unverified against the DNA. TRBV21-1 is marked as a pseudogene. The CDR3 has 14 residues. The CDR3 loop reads CASNPDRGNTEAFF. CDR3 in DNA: TGTGCCAGCAACCCAGACAGGGGGAACACTGAAGCTTTCTTT.

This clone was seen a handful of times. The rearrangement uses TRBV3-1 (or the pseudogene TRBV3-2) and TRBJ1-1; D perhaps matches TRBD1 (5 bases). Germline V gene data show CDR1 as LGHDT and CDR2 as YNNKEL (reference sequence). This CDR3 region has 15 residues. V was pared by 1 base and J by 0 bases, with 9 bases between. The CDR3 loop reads CASSQVFRVNTEAFF. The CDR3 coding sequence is TGTGCCAGCAGCCAAGTTTTCAGGGTGAACACTGAAGCTTTCTTT.

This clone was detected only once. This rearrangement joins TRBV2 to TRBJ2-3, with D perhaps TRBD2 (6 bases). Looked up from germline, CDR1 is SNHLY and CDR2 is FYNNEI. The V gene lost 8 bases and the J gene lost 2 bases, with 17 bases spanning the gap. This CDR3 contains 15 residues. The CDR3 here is CASGRDWGITDTQYF. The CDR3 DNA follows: TGTGCCAGCGGTCGGGACTGGGGGATCACAGATACGCAGTATTTT.

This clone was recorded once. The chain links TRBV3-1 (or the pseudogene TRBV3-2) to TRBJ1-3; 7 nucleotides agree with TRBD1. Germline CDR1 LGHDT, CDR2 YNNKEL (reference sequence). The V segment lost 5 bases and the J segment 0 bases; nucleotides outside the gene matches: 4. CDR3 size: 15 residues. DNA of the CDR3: TGTGCCAGCAGCGGGACAGTTCGCTCTGGAAACACCATATATTTT. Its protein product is CASSGTVRSGNTIYF.

In DNA form, the CDR3 reads TGTGCCAGCAGCCCCTTCAGAAGCGGGGGGGTTTCTTACACAGATACGCAGTATTTT. Its translation is CASSPFRSGGVSYTDTQYF. The chain links TRBV3-1 (or the pseudogene TRBV3-2) to TRBJ2-3; 10 positions agree with TRBD2. From germline, CDR1 is LGHDT and CDR2 YNNKEL (reference sequence). Trimming cost V 4 bases and J 2 bases; bases outside gene matches: 15. This CDR3 contains 19 residues.

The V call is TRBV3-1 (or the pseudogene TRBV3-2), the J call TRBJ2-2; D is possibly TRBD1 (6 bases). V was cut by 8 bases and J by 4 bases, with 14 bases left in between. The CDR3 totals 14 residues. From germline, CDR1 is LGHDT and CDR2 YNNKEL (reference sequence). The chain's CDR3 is CASGWTAPTGELFF. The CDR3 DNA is TGTGCCAGCGGTTGGACAGCACCCACCGGGGAGCTGTTTTTT.

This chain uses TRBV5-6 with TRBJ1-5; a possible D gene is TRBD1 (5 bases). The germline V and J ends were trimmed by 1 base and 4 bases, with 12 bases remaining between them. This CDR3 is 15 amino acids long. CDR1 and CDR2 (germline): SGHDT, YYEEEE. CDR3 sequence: CASSLMDKRNQPQHF. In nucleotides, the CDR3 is TGTGCCAGCAGCTTGATGGACAAAAGGAATCAGCCCCAGCATTTT. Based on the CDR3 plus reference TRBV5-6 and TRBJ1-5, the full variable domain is DAGVTQSPTHLIKTRGQQVTLRCSPKSGHDTVSWYQQALGQGPQFIFQYYEEEERQRGNFPDRFSGHQFPNYSSELNVNALLLGDSALYLCASSLMDKRNQPQHFGDGTRLSIL.

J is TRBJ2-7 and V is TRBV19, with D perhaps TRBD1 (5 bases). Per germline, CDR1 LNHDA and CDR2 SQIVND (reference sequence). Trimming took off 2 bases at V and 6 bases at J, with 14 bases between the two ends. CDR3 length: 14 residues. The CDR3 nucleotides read TGTGCCAGTAGTATAAACGCAGGGTATGGCGAGCAGTACTTC. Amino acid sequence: CASSINAGYGEQYF.

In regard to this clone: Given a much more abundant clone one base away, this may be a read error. CDR3 region: CASRREGNEKLFF. CDR3 coding DNA: TGTGCCAGCCGACGGGAGGGCAATGAAAAACTGTTTTTT. V is TRBV6-5 and J is TRBJ1-4; D not certain. This CDR3 comprises 13 residues. Trimming removed 8 bases at V and 5 bases at J, with 12 bases between. Germline V gene lookup returns CDR1 MNHEY and CDR2 SVGAGI.

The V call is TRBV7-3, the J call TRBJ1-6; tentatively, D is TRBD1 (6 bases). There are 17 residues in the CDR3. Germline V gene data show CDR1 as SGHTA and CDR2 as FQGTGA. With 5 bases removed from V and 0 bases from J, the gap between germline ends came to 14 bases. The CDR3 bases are TGTGCCAGCAGCCGCGGGGGGCCGAGCTCCTATAATTCACCCCTCCACTTT. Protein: CASSRGGPSSYNSPLHF.

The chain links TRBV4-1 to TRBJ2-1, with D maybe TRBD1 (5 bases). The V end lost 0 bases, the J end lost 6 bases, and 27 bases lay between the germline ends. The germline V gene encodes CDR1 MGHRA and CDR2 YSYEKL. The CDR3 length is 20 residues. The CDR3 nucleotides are TGCGCCAGCAGCCAAGATCAAATTGGGCGGTGGCAGGGATACCGCAATGAGCAGTTCTTC. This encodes CASSQDQIGRWQGYRNEQFF.